Listed below are T cell receptor beta chains from one sample, sequenced in a study of cytomegalovirus exposure and HLA in healthy donors. Assay used: immunoSEQ multiplex PCR; TCRdb lists only in-frame clones, some missing. Altogether fewer than 150,000 clones are present, 75% to 90% being singletons, with the ten largest covering 7.5% to 9%. The sequenced material came from PBMCs. Every receptor here comes from a female donor in good health and CMV-seropositive. Both conserved end residues are part of each CDR3. The order of the fields is J gene, clone size, D gene, V gene, CDR3 protein, CDR3 DNA. D genes are given only for firm matches. Part of the rows lack a size; the others show once, few, many or a class for expanded clones.

>TRBJ2-7|few|-|TRBV25-1
CASSEPPDEQYF
TGTGCCAGCAGTGAACCCCCCGACGAGCAGTACTTC
>TRBJ2-2|-|TRBD2|TRBV6-5
CASGRTSGATGELFF
TGTGCCAGCGGACGGACTAGCGGGGCCACCGGGGAGCTGTTTTTT
>TRBJ2-1|-|-|TRBV13
CASSLALLYNEQFF
TGTGCCAGCAGCTTAGCACTACTTTACAATGAGCAGTTCTTC
>TRBJ2-7|-|-|TRBV4-1
CASSHRESSYEQYF
TGCGCCAGCAGCCACCGAGAGAGCTCCTACGAGCAGTACTTC
>TRBJ2-1|-|TRBD1|TRBV10-1
CASSSLLGTGGDNEQFF
TGCGCCAGCAGTTCTTTACTCGGGACAGGGGGGGACAATGAGCAGTTCTTC
>TRBJ1-6|-|TRBD1|TRBV5-1
CASSEQGAYNSPLHF
TGCGCCAGCAGCGAACAGGGGGCCTATAATTCACCCCTCCACTTT
>TRBJ1-1|-|TRBD1|TRBV23-1
CASSQSFVRGPTEAFF
TGCGCCAGCAGTCAATCGTTTGTCAGGGGGCCAACTGAAGCTTTCTTT
>TRBJ1-2|-|TRBD1|TRBV6-4
CASSDSGTDLYGYTF
TGTGCCAGCAGTGACTCGGGGACAGATCTTTATGGCTACACCTTC
>TRBJ2-7|once|-|TRBV4-1
CASSRSGTHFYEQYF
TGCGCCAGCAGTCGTTCCGGGACACACTTCTACGAGCAGTACTTC
>TRBJ1-2|-|-|TRBV10-2
CASSESTGYGYTF
TGCGCCAGCAGTGAATCAACCGGGTATGGCTACACCTTC
>TRBJ1-6|-|-|TRBV10-1
CASSELYKTVRNSPLHF
TGCGCCAGCAGTGAGTTATACAAGACTGTGAGAAATTCACCCCTCCACTTT
>TRBJ1-1|few|TRBD1|TRBV5-7
CASSLSWTGGSDGEAFF
TGTGCCAGCAGCTTGTCCTGGACAGGGGGCAGTGACGGTGAAGCTTTCTTT
>TRBJ1-5|-|-|TRBV9
CASSEAYGHQPQHF
TGTGCCAGCAGCGAAGCCTATGGTCATCAGCCCCAGCATTTT
>TRBJ2-7|-|-|TRBV27
CASSSTVSYEQYF
TGTGCCAGCAGTTCGACAGTGTCCTACGAGCAGTACTTC
>TRBJ2-5|-|TRBD2|TRBV30
CAWSVFTAGAQYF
TGTGCCTGGAGTGTTTTCACAGCGGGGGCCCAGTACTTC
>TRBJ1-4|-|TRBD1|TRBV4-1
CASSQARGQGGEKLFF
TGCGCCAGCAGCCAAGCCCGAGGACAGGGTGGCGAAAAACTGTTTTTT
>TRBJ1-2|-|TRBD1|TRBV7-2
CASSLRSWTGGNGYTF
TGTGCCAGCAGCTTACGAAGTTGGACAGGGGGCAATGGCTACACCTTC
>TRBJ2-2|-|TRBD2|TRBV6-5
CASSYQGTSGAGELFF
TGTGCCAGCAGTTACCAGGGGACTAGCGGGGCCGGGGAGCTGTTTTTT
>TRBJ2-7|-|-|TRBV6-1
CASRAPSSYEQYF
TGTGCCAGCAGGGCCCCTAGCTCCTACGAGCAGTACTTC
>TRBJ1-5|-|TRBD1|TRBV27
CASSLGTGNNQPQHF
TGTGCCAGCAGTTTAGGGACAGGAAACAATCAGCCCCAGCATTTT
>TRBJ1-1|-|-|TRBV7-2
CASSLALTVNTEAFF
TGTGCCAGCAGCTTAGCCCTGACTGTCAACACTGAAGCTTTCTTT
>TRBJ2-3|-|TRBD2|TRBV6-7
CASSETSGGADTQYF
TGTGCCAGCAGCGAAACTAGCGGGGGTGCAGATACGCAGTATTTT
>TRBJ1-3|-|TRBD1|TRBV19
CASSTSGTGEAGNTIYF
TGTGCCAGTAGTACCTCCGGGACAGGGGAGGCTGGAAACACCATATATTTT
>TRBJ1-6|-|-|TRBV19
CASSIPNTGNSPLHF
TGTGCCAGTAGTATACCCAACACAGGGAATTCACCCCTCCACTTT
>TRBJ2-5|-|-|TRBV19
CASNYRVQETQYF
TGTGCCAGTAATTACAGGGTCCAAGAGACCCAGTACTTC
>TRBJ2-1|-|-|TRBV7-3
CASSLFGGATFDEQFF
TGTGCCAGCAGCTTATTTGGGGGGGCGACGTTCGATGAGCAGTTCTTC
>TRBJ1-4|few|TRBD1|TRBV2
CATGTGENEKLFF
TGTGCCACCGGGACAGGGGAAAATGAAAAACTGTTTTTT
>TRBJ2-2|-|-|TRBV14
CASSQGFGGMELFF
TGTGCCAGCAGCCAAGGGTTTGGAGGCATGGAGCTGTTTTTT
>TRBJ1-5|-|TRBD1|TRBV5-1
CASSLTGTGDNQPQHF
TGCGCCAGCAGCTTGACCGGGACAGGGGACAATCAGCCCCAGCATTTT
>TRBJ1-3|-|-|TRBV4-3
CASSQVESGNTIYF
TGCGCCAGCAGCCAAGTCGAGTCTGGAAACACCATATATTTT
>TRBJ2-3|once|TRBD2|TRBV14
CASTLAGVTDTQYF
TGTGCCAGCACCCTAGCGGGGGTCACAGATACGCAGTATTTT
>TRBJ2-7|few|TRBD1|TRBV11-2
CASSWGQTYEQYF
TGTGCCAGCAGCTGGGGACAGACCTACGAGCAGTACTTC
>TRBJ1-1|-|-|TRBV30
CAWSVRGAQAFF
TGTGCCTGGAGTGTAAGAGGTGCGCAAGCTTTCTTT
>TRBJ1-3|-|-|TRBV6-5
CASSYSSDFLGNTIYF
TGTGCCAGCAGTTACTCCAGCGACTTTCTGGGAAACACCATATATTTT
>TRBJ1-2|-|TRBD1|TRBV6-6
CASSYPETGDGYTF
TGTGCCAGCAGTTACCCCGAGACAGGGGATGGCTACACCTTC
>TRBJ1-2|-|-|TRBV6-5
CASSYSIMGGYGYTF
TGTGCCAGCAGTTACTCGATAATGGGGGGCTATGGCTACACCTTC
>TRBJ2-2|few|-|TRBV7-2
CASSLGQVSTGELFF
TGTGCCAGCAGCTTAGGACAAGTCTCCACCGGGGAGCTGTTTTTT
>TRBJ2-1|few|TRBD2|TRBV5-1
CASSGWLAGSNEQFF
TGCGCCAGCAGTGGGTGGCTAGCGGGGAGCAATGAGCAGTTCTTC
>TRBJ1-3|-|-|TRBV5-1
CASSSGPGGNTIYF
TGCGCCAGCAGCTCCGGCCCAGGTGGAAACACCATATATTTT
>TRBJ1-4|few|TRBD1|TRBV19
CASSGWTGRNEKLFF
TGTGCCAGTAGTGGATGGACAGGGCGTAATGAAAAACTGTTTTTT
>TRBJ1-2|-|TRBD1|TRBV2
CASSAGTGNYGYTF
TGTGCCAGCAGTGCCGGGACAGGGAACTATGGCTACACCTTC
>TRBJ1-1|few|-|TRBV7-6
CASSLAGPLEAFF
TGTGCCAGCAGCTTAGCGGGGCCCCTTGAAGCTTTCTTT
>TRBJ1-3|-|-|TRBV29-1
CSVPSSRGNTIYF
TGCAGCGTGCCGTCCTCGAGGGGAAACACCATATATTTT
>TRBJ2-2|-|TRBD1|TRBV9
CASSVLDRGHTGELFF
TGTGCCAGCAGCGTGCTAGACAGGGGGCATACCGGGGAGCTGTTTTTT
>TRBJ1-1|few|TRBD1|TRBV5-1
CASSLSGTVMNTEAFF
TGCGCCAGCAGCTTGAGTGGGACAGTTATGAACACTGAAGCTTTCTTT
>TRBJ1-2|-|-|TRBV7-8
CASSLSTGLVSHGYTF
TGTGCCAGCAGCTTGTCGACAGGCCTCGTTTCCCATGGCTACACCTTC
>TRBJ2-7|-|TRBD1|TRBV18
CASSPRTGVTYEQYF
TGTGCCAGCTCACCACGGACAGGGGTTACCTACGAGCAGTACTTC
>TRBJ1-4|-|-|TRBV5-1
CASSVSPRNEKLFF
TGCGCCAGCAGCGTAAGCCCCCGCAATGAAAAACTGTTTTTT